These 21 T cell receptor beta chains share one sample of origin, sequenced in a study of tumor and adjacent non-tumor tissue in lung cancer. TCRbeta libraries were built with three rounds of nested PCR, modified from ARM-PCR. TCRdb redid the calling of the multiplex PCR reads with MiXCR, one entry per CDR3 protein. This sample has over 110,000 distinct CDR3 sequences; around 61% occur once, and the top ten carry 15% to 20%. The template was RNA from unsorted bulk tissue. The sample consisted of lung tumor tissue. Source of these receptors: a man aged 55 to 70 with small cell lung cancer.

This clonotype has ten or more counts. This chain links TRBV10-3 with TRBJ2-2, with D uncertain. This CDR3 is built from 15 residues. The germline V gene encodes CDR1 ENHRY and CDR2 SYGVKD. The V gene lost 4 bases and the J gene lost 4 bases, with 13 bases spanning the gap. CDR3 loop: CAISARSSTTGELFF. The DNA of the CDR3 is TGTGCCATCAGTGCGCGGAGCTCTACCACCGGGGAGCTGTTTTTT.

On this clonotype itself: At one end the junction does not follow the germline gene, possibly because of a read error. V usage is TRBV12-3 or TRBV12-4 and J usage is TRBJ1-2, with D possibly being TRBD1 (6 bases). The CDR3 is made up of 15 amino acids. CDR3 nucleotide sequence: TGTGTCAGCAGTTTCGCGGCCTGGGGACAATCGGACTACACCTTC. This translates into CVSSFAAWGQSDYTF.

In its sample, this clonotype was seen once. Since a much larger clone is just one base distant, this may be a read error. No conserved phenylalanine or tryptophan ends this CDR3, so it is likely a read error. The limits of the CDR3 on the DNA are not certain, so only TCRdb's listed CDR3 is given. This chain links TRBV20-1 with TRBJ2-1; TRBD2, the D gene given by the table, was not confirmed from the DNA. From germline, CDR1 is DFQATT and CDR2 SNEGSKA (reference sequence). The CDR3 adds up to 12 amino acids, both ends counted. The CDR3 sequence is CSAREGNSGWVL.

The gene calls are TRBV5-1 and TRBJ2-1, with TRBD2 identical over 11 bases. The CDR3 is 14 residues long. V dropped 2 bases and J dropped 10; count of bases not matched to a gene: 5. Germline CDR1 reads SGHRS; CDR2 reads YFSETQ. CDR3 nucleotide sequence: TGCGCCAGCAGCTTACTAGCGGGAGTTAACGAGCAGTTCTTC. Translated: CASSLLAGVNEQFF.

About this clonotype: The junction departs from germline at one end; a sequencing error may be responsible. The chain recombines TRBV5-1 with TRBJ2-3, with D unclear. From germline, CDR1 is SGHRS and CDR2 YFSETQ. This CDR3 region has 15 residues. As DNA, the CDR3 is TGCGCCAGCACCTTGAGTTCGCGGCCAACAGATACGCAGTATTTT. Its translation: CASTLSSRPTDTQYF.

This clonotype came up many times. The rearrangement links TRBV20-1 to TRBJ2-1; D possibly corresponds to TRBD1 (5 bases). V lost 5 bases, J lost 5 bases, and 16 bases lay in between. This CDR3 region has 14 residues. The germline V gene has CDR1 DFQATT and CDR2 SNEGSKA (reference sequence). The DNA for the CDR3 is TGCAGTGCTGTCGGACACCAGTTGAACAATGAGCAGTTCTTC. This codes for CSAVGHQLNNEQFF.

Turning to this clonotype: The CDR3 does not close with the conserved phenylalanine or tryptophan, likely indicating a read error. The rearrangement uses TRBV11-2 and TRBJ1-5, with a tentative D call TRBD1 (5 bases). Germline-derived CDR1 and CDR2 are SGHAT and FQNNGV. Trimming took 6 bases from V and 1 from J, leaving 13 bases between them. This CDR3 contains 15 residues. CDR3 sequence reads: CASSLTGGSNQPQHI. The CDR3 DNA sequence: TGTGCCAGCAGTTTAACAGGAGGGAGCAATCAGCCCCAGCATATT.

This clonotype was detected once. No conserved phenylalanine or tryptophan ends this CDR3, so it is likely a read error. The rearrangement joins TRBV5-4 to TRBJ2-3; D is ambiguous. The CDR3 loop spans 14 amino acids. Germline lookup yields CDR1 SGHNT and CDR2 YYREEE (reference sequence). The CDR3 is CASSLSRQPDTQYY. CDR3 DNA sequence: TGTGCCAGCAGCTTATCCCGCCAACCGGATACACAGTATTAT.

Comments on this clonotype: A read error may be the cause here, since a much bigger clone is one base away. This chain links TRBV12-3 or TRBV12-4 with TRBJ2-7; 11 positions agree with TRBD2. The CDR3 has 17 amino acids. CDR3 coding DNA: TGTGCCAGCAGTTTAGAAACTAGCGGGAGATGCTCCTACGTGCAGTACGTC. Translated: CASSLETSGRCSYVQYV.

Concerning this clonotype itself: Likely a read error: the CDR3 ends without its conserved phenylalanine or tryptophan. The genes are TRBV20-1 and TRBJ2-5, with 9 nucleotides matching TRBD2. J lost 5 bases, V lost 0 bases, and 7 bases had no gene match. Germline V gene sequence: CDR1 DFQATT, CDR2 SNEGSKA (reference sequence). The CDR3 length is 15 residues. CDR3 sequence: CSARDRLAGWETQYL. CDR3 bases: TGCAGTGCTAGAGATCGCCTAGCGGGATGGGAGACCCAGTACTTA.

As for this clonotype: Compared with germline, one end of the junction differs, possibly owing to a read error. The V and J genes are TRBV11-2 and TRBJ2-5; D possibly matches TRBD1 or TRBD2 (5 bases each). CDR3 length: 12 residues. Germline CDR1 and CDR2: SGHAT and FQNNGV. CDR3 in DNA: TGTGCCAGCAAGGTAACCGGGACCCGAGAATATTTC. It translates to CASKVTGTREYF.

This clonotype showed up just a few times. CDR3 sequence reads: CSQRRGDYGYTF. DNA for the CDR3: TGCAGTCAAAGACGGGGAGACTATGGCTACACCTTC. The genes are TRBV20-1 and TRBJ1-2, with no clear D. V was clipped by 8 bases and J by 3 bases, with 13 bases between them. CDR3 length: 12 residues. Looked up from germline, CDR1 is DFQATT and CDR2 is SNEGSKA (reference sequence).

This clonotype was detected only a few times. A read error may produce the germline difference seen at one junction end. The CDR3: CASSPGGQEAGGYTF. CDR3 nucleotides: TGCGCCAGTAGCCCAGGGGGACAGGAGGCGGGTGGCTACACCTTC. The chain recombines TRBV4-1 with TRBJ1-2; 8 bases agree with TRBD1. The germline V gene encodes CDR1 MGHRA and CDR2 YSYEKL. This CDR3 has 15 amino acids.

Regarding this clonotype: At one boundary the junction diverges from the germline segment, which might be a read error. The chain has TRBV11-3 and TRBJ2-2; 11 bases fit TRBD2. The CDR3 runs 19 residues. Germline V gene data show CDR1 as SGHNT and CDR2 as YENEEA. This chain's CDR3 is CANSPGTSGLGDKTGELFF. The CDR3, as DNA: TGTGCCAACAGCCCTGGGACTAGCGGCTTGGGGGACAAGACCGGGGAGCTGTTTTTT.

This clonotype occurred many times. The chain links TRBV6-5 to TRBJ2-7; 8 bases fit TRBD2. The V segment lost 6 bases and the J segment 2 bases; nucleotides outside the gene matches: 12. The CDR3 consists of 16 residues. Per the germline V gene, CDR1 is MNHEY and CDR2 is SVGAGI. The CDR3 protein is CASRLPGVAGTYEQYF. DNA for the CDR3: TGTGCCAGCAGACTCCCCGGGGTAGCGGGAACCTACGAGCAGTACTTC.

The rearrangement joins TRBV28 to TRBJ1-2; D is unclear. The CDR3 runs 12 residues. V was pared by 2 bases and J by 4 bases, with 5 bases between. In germline, CDR1 is MDHEN, CDR2 SYDVKM. The CDR3 loop is CASSLRGYGYTF. The CDR3 nucleotides read TGTGCCAGCAGTTTACGGGGCTATGGCTACACCTTC.

The rearrangement uses TRBV20-1 and TRBJ2-1; TRBD2 aligns across 10 bases. CDR1 DFQATT and CDR2 SNEGSKA come from the germline V gene (reference sequence). The CDR3 runs 16 residues. Trimming took 8 bases from V and 9 from J; bases not matched to a gene: 19. The CDR3 DNA sequence: TGCAGTACTACGGTAGCGGGAGGCACATTCGGCGGTGAGCAGTTCTTC. As protein: CSTTVAGGTFGGEQFF.

As to this clonotype: This may arise from a read error, as a much more abundant clone is one base away. The genes are TRBV6-5 and TRBJ1-1, with D possibly matching TRBD1 (5 bases). The germline gives CDR1 MNHEY, CDR2 SVGAGI. CDR3 length: 12 residues. The V and J ends lost 5 bases and 4 bases respectively, with 8 bases between them. CDR3 amino acids: CASSVGGTEAFF. The CDR3 region has the DNA TGTGCCAGCAGTGTCGGGGGCACTGAAGCTTTCTTT.

The chain employs TRBV20-1 and TRBJ2-1, with 10 bases aligning to TRBD2. V shed 6 bases, J shed 7 bases, and the junction held 12 bases outside the gene matches. The CDR3 sequence is 15 residues long. The V gene's germline CDR1 is DFQATT and CDR2 SNEGSKA (reference sequence). CDR3 protein: CSANELAGYTNEQFF. DNA of the CDR3: TGCAGTGCAAACGAACTAGCGGGATATACGAATGAGCAGTTCTTC.

This rearrangement joins TRBV30 to TRBJ2-1; TRBD1 might be the D (6 bases). Trimming removed 0 bases from V and 10 bases from J, with 10 bases in between. This CDR3 contains 12 residues. The V gene's germline CDR1 is GTSNPN and CDR2 SVGIG (reference sequence). CDR3 bases: TGTGCCTGGAGTGTACTTAGGGGGGAGCAGTTCTTC. As protein: CAWSVLRGEQFF.

For this clonotype: One base away lies a much larger clone, so this may be a sequencing read error. This chain uses TRBV12-3 or TRBV12-4 with TRBJ2-1; D possibly corresponds to TRBD2 (5 bases). The CDR3 length is 14 residues. CDR3 protein: CVSSLILARGEQFF. For the CDR3, the DNA is TGTGTCAGCAGTTTAATATTAGCGCGAGGAGAGCAGTTCTTC.